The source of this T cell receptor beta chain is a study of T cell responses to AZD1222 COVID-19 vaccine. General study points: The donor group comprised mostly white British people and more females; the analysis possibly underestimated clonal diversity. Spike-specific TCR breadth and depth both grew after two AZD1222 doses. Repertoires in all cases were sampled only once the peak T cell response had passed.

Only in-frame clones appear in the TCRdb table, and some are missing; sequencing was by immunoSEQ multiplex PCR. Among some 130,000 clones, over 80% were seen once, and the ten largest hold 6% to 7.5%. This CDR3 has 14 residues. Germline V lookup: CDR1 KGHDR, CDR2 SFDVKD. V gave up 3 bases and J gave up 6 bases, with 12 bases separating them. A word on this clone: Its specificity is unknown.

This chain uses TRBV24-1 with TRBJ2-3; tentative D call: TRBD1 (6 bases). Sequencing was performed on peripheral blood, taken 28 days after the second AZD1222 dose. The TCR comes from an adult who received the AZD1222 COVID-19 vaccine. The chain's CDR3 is CATSDGDTADTQYF. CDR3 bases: TGTGCCACCAGTGATGGGGACACCGCGGATACGCAGTATTTT.